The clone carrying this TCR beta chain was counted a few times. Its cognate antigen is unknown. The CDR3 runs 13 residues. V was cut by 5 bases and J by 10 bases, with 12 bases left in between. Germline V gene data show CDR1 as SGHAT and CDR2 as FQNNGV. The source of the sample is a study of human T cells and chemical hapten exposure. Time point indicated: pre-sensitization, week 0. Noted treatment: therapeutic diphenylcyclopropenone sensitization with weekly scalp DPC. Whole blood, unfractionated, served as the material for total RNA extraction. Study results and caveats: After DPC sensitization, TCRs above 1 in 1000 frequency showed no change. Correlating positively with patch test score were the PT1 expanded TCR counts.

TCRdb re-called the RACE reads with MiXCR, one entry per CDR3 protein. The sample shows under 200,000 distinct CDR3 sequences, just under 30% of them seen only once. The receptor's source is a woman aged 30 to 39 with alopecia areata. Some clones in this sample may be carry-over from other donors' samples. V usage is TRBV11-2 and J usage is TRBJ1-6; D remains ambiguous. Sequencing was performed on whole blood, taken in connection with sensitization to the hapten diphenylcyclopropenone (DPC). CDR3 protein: CASSPTLTSPLHF. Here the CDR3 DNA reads TGTGCCAGCAGCCCAACTTTGACCTCACCCCTCCACTTT.